Included here is one TCR beta chain sequence, with context. Unmatched junction bases numbered 7, after V lost 7 bases and J lost 3 bases. Looked up from germline, CDR1 is SQVTM and CDR2 is ANQGSEA. There are 13 residues in the CDR3. Authors' processing steps: Reference gene primer amplification gave estimated nucleated cell counts. Data came from immunoSEQ multiplex PCR; TCRdb stores just in-frame clones and leaves some out. V and J calls and clone size are as listed in that table; D and trimming were resolved from the DNA. The top ten hold approximately 16% of the sample, which has more than 85,000 clones, about 80% seen once. The data were obtained in a study of blood T cell repertoires in COVID-19. On the study more broadly: Italy, Spain and the United States were the sources of the convalescent and acute COVID-19 samples. The analysed material was cDNA or gDNA that came from T cells, B-cell-depleted T cells, or PBMCs.

V gene TRBV29-1 combines with J gene TRBJ1-2, with TRBD1 identical over 8 bases. The sequencing input was peripheral blood. The sequence was obtained from an elderly woman with active or convalescent COVID-19. DNA of the CDR3: TGCAGCGCCGGACAGGGCAGGGACTATGGCTACACCTTC. It codes for CSAGQGRDYGYTF.